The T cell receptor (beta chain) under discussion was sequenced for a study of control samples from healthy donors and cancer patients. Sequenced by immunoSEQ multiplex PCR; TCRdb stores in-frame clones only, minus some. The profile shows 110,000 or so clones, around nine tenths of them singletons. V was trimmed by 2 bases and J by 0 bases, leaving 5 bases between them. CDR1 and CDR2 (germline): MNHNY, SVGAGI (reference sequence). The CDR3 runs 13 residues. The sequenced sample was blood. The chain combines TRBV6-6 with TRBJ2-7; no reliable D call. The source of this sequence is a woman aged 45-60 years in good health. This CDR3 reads CASSYRHSYEQYF. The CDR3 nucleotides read TGTGCCAGCAGTTACCGACACTCCTACGAGCAGTACTTC.